This TCR beta chain was identified during a study of blood T cell repertoires in COVID-19. The germline CDR1 and CDR2 sequences are SGDLS and YYNGEE. V lost 3 bases, J lost 5 bases, and 4 bases stayed unmatched. The length of the CDR3 is 15 residues. In the authors' methods: Amplified reference gene primers provided the basis for estimating nucleated cell counts. Generated by immunoSEQ multiplex PCR, the TCRdb table keeps only in-frame clones and is missing some. That table gives V, J and clone size, and the DNA gave D and trimming. The sample lists more than 90,000 clones, 84% seen once, with roughly 24% in the top ten. A few counts support this clone.

The V call is TRBV9, the J call TRBJ1-6, with 8 nucleotides matching TRBD1. The clonotype comes from a human donor in a cohort sampled during active COVID-19. Sequences were obtained from peripheral blood. The CDR3: CASSGLQGDNSPLHF. The CDR3 region has the DNA TGTGCCAGCAGCGGCTTACAGGGGGATAATTCACCCCTCCACTTT.